The rows below give T cell receptor beta chains drawn from one sample of a study of cytomegalovirus exposure and HLA in healthy donors. Method: immunoSEQ multiplex PCR; TCRdb's copy keeps in-frame clones and lacks some. The sample contains about 160,000 clones, approximately 81% of which appear only once. The sequenced material came from PBMCs. The receptors were sampled from a man aged 18 to 35 in good health and CMV-seropositive. CDR3s include the opening cysteine and the closing phenylalanine or tryptophan. Each record gives: D gene, J gene, V gene, clone size, CDR3 protein, CDR3 DNA. The D gene is left open where the match is weak. Clone size, where shown, is once, few, many, or a class for clones that have expanded.

TRBD1,TRBJ2-7,TRBV7-2,NA,CASSFHWTGGYEQYF,TGTGCCAGCAGCTTCCACTGGACAGGGGGCTACGAGCAGTACTTC
TRBD2,TRBJ2-2,TRBV18,NA,CASSPQRGANTGELFF,TGTGCCAGCTCACCCCAGCGGGGAGCGAACACCGGGGAGCTGTTTTTT
NA,TRBJ1-2,TRBV5-5,NA,CASSSTDSNYGYTF,TGTGCCAGCAGCTCTACGGACAGTAACTATGGCTACACCTTC
NA,TRBJ2-2,TRBV9,few,CASSEASYTGELFF,TGTGCCAGCAGCGAAGCTAGCTACACCGGGGAGCTGTTTTTT
TRBD1,TRBJ1-5,TRBV2,NA,CASNLDRAGNQPQHF,TGTGCCAGCAATCTCGACAGGGCGGGCAATCAGCCCCAGCATTTT
NA,TRBJ2-3,TRBV9,NA,CASSVGGGWSDTQYF,TGTGCCAGCAGCGTAGGGGGGGGCTGGTCAGATACGCAGTATTTT
TRBD2,TRBJ2-2,TRBV7-3,NA,CASSISGGAGELFF,TGTGCCAGCAGCATTAGCGGGGGGGCCGGGGAGCTGTTTTTT
NA,TRBJ2-1,TRBV9,NA,CASSVGQSNEQFF,TGTGCCAGCAGCGTCGGACAGAGCAATGAGCAGTTCTTC
NA,TRBJ1-1,TRBV6-5,NA,CASSYGSGPGLGAFF,TGTGCCAGCAGTTACGGGTCAGGCCCCGGACTGGGAGCTTTCTTT
TRBD1,TRBJ2-7,TRBV6-1,NA,CASSTLLGQEYEQYF,TGTGCCAGCAGTACGCTCCTGGGACAGGAGTACGAGCAGTACTTC
TRBD1,TRBJ1-2,TRBV6-1,NA,CASSRDRGLGYTF,TGTGCCAGCAGCCGGGACAGGGGGCTTGGCTACACCTTC
NA,TRBJ1-2,TRBV6-5,few,CASSNTGGGYGYTF,TGTGCCAGCAGCAACACGGGGGGCGGCTATGGCTACACCTTC
NA,TRBJ1-6,TRBV13,NA,CASSPFDRSNSPLHF,TGTGCCAGCAGCCCATTCGACAGGTCAAATTCACCCCTCCACTTT
NA,TRBJ2-3,TRBV30,once,CAWSAGADTQYF,TGTGCCTGGAGTGCCGGGGCAGATACGCAGTATTTT
TRBD2,TRBJ2-1,TRBV2,NA,CASSELAGLVAEQFF,TGTGCCAGCAGTGAACTAGCGGGGTTGGTGGCTGAGCAGTTCTTC
NA,TRBJ1-1,TRBV7-8,once,CASSPRGGQGTEAFF,TGTGCCAGCAGCCCCCGGGGGGGGCAGGGAACTGAAGCTTTCTTT
NA,TRBJ2-5,TRBV19,NA,CASRGPKGETQYF,TGTGCCAGTAGGGGGCCGAAAGGGGAGACCCAGTACTTC
TRBD1,TRBJ1-5,TRBV4-3,NA,CASSQSVAGGQGGQPQHF,TGCGCCAGCAGCCAAAGTGTTGCTGGGGGACAGGGTGGACAGCCCCAGCATTTT
TRBD1,TRBJ1-1,TRBV2,NA,CASRGTGGNTEAFF,TGTGCCAGCAGAGGGACAGGGGGGAACACTGAAGCTTTCTTT
NA,TRBJ2-1,TRBV14,NA,CASSQDQQKQFF,TGTGCCAGCAGCCAAGATCAACAGAAGCAGTTCTTC
TRBD1,TRBJ1-2,TRBV5-1,NA,CASSDGTGHYGYTF,TGCGCCAGCAGCGACGGGACAGGACACTATGGCTACACCTTC
NA,TRBJ1-1,TRBV7-2,NA,CASSSRVSPEAFF,TGTGCCAGCAGCTCCAGGGTCTCCCCTGAAGCTTTCTTT
TRBD1,TRBJ2-1,TRBV6-1,NA,CASWTGASYNEQFF,TGTGCCAGCTGGACAGGTGCTTCCTACAATGAGCAGTTCTTC
NA,TRBJ2-7,TRBV6-1,NA,CASSEKDRRSSYEQYF,TGTGCCAGCAGTGAAAAAGACCGAAGGAGCTCCTACGAGCAGTACTTC
TRBD2,TRBJ2-3,TRBV30,NA,CAWSVGGADTQYF,TGTGCCTGGAGTGTTGGGGGGGCAGATACGCAGTATTTT
TRBD1,TRBJ1-2,TRBV7-2,few,CASSFSGGKGYTF,TGTGCCAGCAGCTTCTCAGGGGGGAAGGGCTACACCTTC
TRBD2,TRBJ2-2,TRBV19,NA,CASSILLAGASTGELFF,TGTGCCAGTAGTATATTACTAGCGGGGGCGTCGACCGGGGAGCTGTTTTTT
NA,TRBJ1-3,TRBV9,NA,CASSVDSESSGNTIYF,TGTGCCAGCAGCGTAGACAGTGAGAGCTCTGGAAACACCATATATTTT
NA,TRBJ1-2,TRBV9,NA,CASTSSDTDFYGYTF,TGTGCCAGCACCTCGTCGGACACCGACTTCTATGGCTACACCTTC
NA,TRBJ1-5,TRBV5-5,NA,CASSLDFGGSQPQHF,TGTGCCAGCAGCTTGGATTTTGGGGGCAGTCAGCCCCAGCATTTT
TRBD1,TRBJ2-1,TRBV9,few,CASSTRDRVINEQFF,TGTGCCAGCAGCACGCGGGACAGGGTCATCAATGAGCAGTTCTTC
NA,TRBJ1-5,TRBV7-2,NA,CASSLVAGVAQPQHF,TGTGCCAGCAGCTTAGTGGCAGGGGTGGCTCAGCCCCAGCATTTT
TRBD2,TRBJ2-1,TRBV25-1,NA,CASSRPGLAGWEQFF,TGTGCCAGCAGTCGTCCGGGACTAGCGGGGTGGGAGCAGTTCTTC
TRBD2,TRBJ2-7,TRBV4-1,NA,CASSQGAGGTYEQYF,TGCGCCAGCAGCCAAGGGGCGGGGGGGACCTACGAGCAGTACTTC
TRBD1,TRBJ2-7,TRBV7-2,NA,CASSWHRDRPPYEQYF,TGTGCCAGCAGCTGGCACCGGGACAGGCCGCCCTACGAGCAGTACTTC
NA,TRBJ2-3,TRBV7-2,NA,CASSGGGGSYTDTQYF,TGTGCCAGCAGCGGGGGGGGCGGGAGCTACACAGATACGCAGTATTTT
TRBD1,TRBJ1-5,TRBV7-9,once,CASSHYIITGGSNQPQHF,TGTGCCAGCAGCCATTACATAATAACAGGGGGTAGCAATCAGCCCCAGCATTTT
NA,TRBJ2-7,TRBV5-5,NA,CASSFTRQGITYEQYF,TGTGCCAGCAGCTTTACTCGGCAGGGGATAACCTACGAGCAGTACTTC
NA,TRBJ2-1,TRBV29-1,NA,CSVGGRLTDEQFF,TGCAGCGTTGGGGGCCGGTTGACGGATGAGCAGTTCTTC
TRBD1,TRBJ1-2,TRBV7-2,NA,CASSLVEGANYGYTF,TGTGCCAGCAGCTTAGTAGAGGGGGCCAACTATGGCTACACCTTC
TRBD2,TRBJ2-1,TRBV5-1,once,CASSGPGTSGVYNEQFF,TGCGCCAGCAGCGGGCCGGGGACTAGCGGGGTATACAATGAGCAGTTCTTC
TRBD2,TRBJ2-1,TRBV5-1,NA,CASSWGTSGGASEQFF,TGCGCCAGCAGCTGGGGGACTAGCGGGGGGGCCAGTGAGCAGTTCTTC
NA,TRBJ1-4,TRBV10-3,once,CAFSDRQNEKLFF,TGTGCCTTTTCGGACAGACAGAATGAAAAACTGTTTTTT
TRBD2,TRBJ2-1,TRBV19,NA,CASSRGGSYNEQFF,TGTGCCAGTAGTCGCGGGGGGTCCTACAATGAGCAGTTCTTC
NA,TRBJ1-3,TRBV5-6,once,CASSFGSGNTIYF,TGTGCCAGCAGCTTCGGCTCTGGAAACACCATATATTTT
NA,TRBJ2-5,TRBV7-6,NA,CASSLALGQPRLKTQYF,TGTGCCAGCAGCTTAGCCCTTGGACAGCCCCGACTCAAGACCCAGTACTTC
TRBD1,TRBJ1-5,TRBV19,NA,CASSERGLNQPQHF,TGTGCCAGTAGCGAGAGGGGGCTCAATCAGCCCCAGCATTTT
NA,TRBJ1-6,TRBV7-2,NA,CASSLIRTGSSYNSPLHF,TGTGCCAGCAGCTTAATTCGGACGGGGAGCTCCTATAATTCACCCCTCCACTTT
NA,TRBJ2-1,TRBV2,NA,CASSAGNEQFF,TGTGCCAGCAGTGCGGGGAATGAGCAGTTCTTC
TRBD2,TRBJ2-2,TRBV7-2,NA,CASSPGLAGGLGELFF,TGTGCCAGCAGCCCCGGACTAGCGGGGGGGTTGGGGGAGCTGTTTTTT
NA,TRBJ2-1,TRBV25-1,NA,CASSEEGTVNEQFF,TGTGCCAGCAGTGAGGAGGGGACAGTGAATGAGCAGTTCTTC
TRBD1,TRBJ2-7,TRBV9,NA,CASSVGLGQGGNHEQYF,TGTGCCAGCAGCGTAGGACTAGGACAGGGTGGTAACCACGAGCAGTACTTC
TRBD1,TRBJ1-1,TRBV9,NA,CASSPADRALEAFF,TGTGCCAGCAGCCCAGCGGACAGGGCCCTGGAAGCTTTCTTT
NA,TRBJ1-1,TRBV7-3,NA,CASSGRRDTEAFF,TGTGCCAGCAGCGGGAGACGGGACACTGAAGCTTTCTTT
TRBD1,TRBJ2-7,TRBV5-1,NA,CASSPRDRAPEQYF,TGCGCCAGCAGCCCCCGGGACAGGGCCCCCGAGCAGTACTTC
TRBD2,TRBJ2-2,TRBV9,NA,CASSVGGGGAAGELFF,TGTGCCAGCAGCGTAGGCGGCGGGGGGGCCGCCGGGGAGCTGTTTTTT
NA,TRBJ1-5,TRBV12-5,NA,CASGLVQGGAGNQPQHF,TGTGCTAGTGGTTTGGTACAAGGGGGGGCTGGCAATCAGCCCCAGCATTTT
NA,TRBJ2-5,TRBV7-7,once,CASSGGGPETQYF,TGTGCCAGCAGCGGGGGGGGGCCAGAGACCCAGTACTTC
TRBD2,TRBJ2-3,TRBV15,NA,CATSRELAGGKDTQYF,TGTGCCACCAGCAGAGAGTTAGCGGGGGGAAAAGATACGCAGTATTTT